This T cell receptor beta chain is from a study of blood T cell repertoires in COVID-19. Whole-study context: Some COVID-19 samples were acute and others convalescent; all came from the United States, Italy and Spain. Nucleic acid was either cDNA or gDNA, and it came from T cells, B-cell-depleted T cells, or PBMCs.

Authors' methods: It was from reference gene primer amplification that nucleated cell counts were estimated. Assay used: immunoSEQ multiplex PCR; TCRdb lists only in-frame clones, some missing. Clone size and V and J calls were adopted from that table, with D and trimming inferred from the DNA. Of about 260,000 clones listed, about 90% are singletons. Per germline, CDR1 GTSNPN and CDR2 SVGIG (reference sequence). The CDR3 sequence is 15 residues long. V lost 4 bases to trimming and J lost 7 bases, with 17 bases between them. The TCR originated in a woman aged 40 to 49 with acute or convalescent COVID-19. Sequenced sample: peripheral blood. The chain combines TRBV30 with TRBJ1-6, with a possible D match to TRBD1 (5 bases). This CDR3 is CAWNPGGSGNSPLHF. DNA of the CDR3: TGTGCCTGGAACCCCGGGGGGAGCGGGAATTCACCCCTCCACTTT.